This T cell receptor beta chain originates from a study of T-cell memory formation after mild COVID-19. Across the study: TCR clusters were largely donor specific.

The CDR3 extends over 13 amino acids. With 3 bases removed from V and 6 bases from J, the gap between germline ends came to 11 bases. This clonotype was detected only a few times. TCRdb recomputed calls from the 5' RACE reads with MiXCR, one row per CDR3 protein. The table has hundreds of thousands of distinct CDR3 sequences, 20% to 25% seen once; the top ten hold 13%. This TCR was recovered from an adult woman who had mild COVID-19 (a few samples of this study predate the infection). Cell type and time point are not known. Sequencing used PBMCs or a T cell subset sorted from them (not recorded which). The chain uses TRBV12-3 or TRBV12-4 and TRBJ1-2; D is perhaps TRBD1 (5 bases). For the CDR3, the DNA is TGTGCCAGCAGTTTTCGGGGCGGGCATGGCTACACCTTC. Translation: CASSFRGGHGYTF.